The rows below give T cell receptor beta chains drawn from one sample of a study of control samples from healthy donors and cancer patients. The assay was immunoSEQ multiplex PCR, and TCRdb's table has in-frame clones only and misses some. This table has 200,000 or so clones, over 80% appearing once. Source material: blood. The receptor set was obtained from a man younger than 45 in good health. Both conserved end residues are part of each CDR3. D genes are given only for firm matches. Size is omitted from some rows. Given values are once, few, many or a class for expanded clones.

V gene,D gene,J gene,clone size,CDR3 protein,CDR3 DNA
TRBV24-1,TRBD1,TRBJ1-2,NA,CATSDRRQGFYTF,TGTGCCACCAGTGATAGACGACAGGGGTTCTACACCTTC
TRBV27,TRBD1,TRBJ1-4,NA,CASTKTGGGEKLFF,TGTGCCAGCACTAAGACAGGGGGCGGTGAAAAACTGTTTTTT
TRBV19,NA,TRBJ2-2,NA,CASSQTTGELFF,TGTGCCAGTAGTCAGACCACCGGGGAGCTGTTTTTT
TRBV9,TRBD2,TRBJ2-7,once,CASSVGTSAVYEQYF,TGTGCCAGCAGCGTCGGGACTAGCGCGGTATACGAGCAGTACTTC
TRBV2,NA,TRBJ1-6,NA,CASSVLNRASSYNSPLHF,TGTGCCAGCAGTGTCCTCAACAGGGCATCCTCCTATAATTCACCCCTCCACTTT
TRBV4-1,NA,TRBJ1-1,NA,CASSQDDGSQTEAFF,TGCGCCAGCAGCCAAGATGACGGGAGTCAGACTGAAGCTTTCTTT
TRBV7-2,NA,TRBJ2-1,NA,CASSFSRGTYNEQFF,TGTGCCAGCAGCTTTTCTAGGGGCACCTACAATGAGCAGTTCTTC
TRBV19,TRBD1,TRBJ1-2,NA,CATTSRGGQVANYGYTF,TGTGCCACTACGAGCCGAGGGGGCCAGGTAGCTAACTATGGCTACACCTTC
TRBV5-1,TRBD2,TRBJ2-3,NA,CASSSGTSGGAGDTQYF,TGCGCCAGCAGCTCTGGGACTAGCGGGGGGGCCGGGGATACGCAGTATTTT
TRBV18,NA,TRBJ2-2,NA,CANSDGSNTGELFF,TGTGCCAACTCGGACGGATCGAACACCGGGGAGCTGTTTTTT
TRBV3-1/TRBV3-2,TRBD1,TRBJ2-7,NA,CASSQDPLGTGGVEQYF,TGTGCCAGCAGCCAAGATCCTTTAGGGACAGGGGGGGTCGAGCAGTACTTC
TRBV18,NA,TRBJ1-1,NA,CASSPLDTEAFF,TGTGCCAGCTCACCACTGGACACTGAAGCTTTCTTT
TRBV5-5,NA,TRBJ1-6,NA,CASSLDPNSPLHF,TGTGCCAGCAGCTTGGACCCTAATTCACCCCTCCACTTT
TRBV5-5,NA,TRBJ2-7,NA,CASRRGITTDSYEQYF,TGTGCCAGCAGACGGGGCATAACGACAGATTCCTACGAGCAGTACTTC
TRBV11-2,NA,TRBJ1-1,NA,CASSLVLGREAFF,TGTGCCAGCAGCTTAGTCCTTGGGCGTGAAGCTTTCTTT
TRBV7-9,NA,TRBJ1-3,NA,CASSIEQVSGNTIYF,TGTGCCAGCAGCATAGAACAGGTGTCAGGAAACACCATATATTTT
TRBV2,TRBD2,TRBJ2-3,NA,CASSRSGAQYF,TGTGCCAGCAGTAGGAGCGGGGCGCAGTATTTT
TRBV5-1,NA,TRBJ2-3,once,CASSLPKGVGSTDTQYF,TGCGCCAGCAGCTTGCCCAAAGGGGTGGGTAGCACAGATACGCAGTATTTT
TRBV19,NA,TRBJ2-7,NA,CASNAGTNYEQYF,TGTGCCAGTAACGCCGGGACAAACTACGAGCAGTACTTC
TRBV24-1,TRBD1,TRBJ1-5,NA,CATSVSPGQGGGNQPQHF,TGTGCCACCAGTGTTAGCCCGGGACAGGGTGGAGGCAATCAGCCCCAGCATTTT
TRBV19,NA,TRBJ2-2,NA,CASKPDPSNTGELFF,TGTGCCAGTAAGCCGGACCCCTCGAACACCGGGGAGCTGTTTTTT
TRBV19,NA,TRBJ2-3,NA,CASSMGQGGTDTQYF,TGTGCCAGTAGTATGGGGCAGGGTGGGACAGATACGCAGTATTTT
TRBV7-9,NA,TRBJ1-1,once,CASSLGGQGGMNTEAFF,TGTGCCAGCAGCTTAGGAGGGCAGGGTGGGATGAACACTGAAGCTTTCTTT
TRBV4-2,NA,TRBJ2-3,NA,CASSQDRVGSTDTQYF,TGTGCCAGCAGCCAAGATCGAGTCGGCAGCACAGATACGCAGTATTTT
TRBV5-1,NA,TRBJ1-2,NA,CASSLEAGHLDGYTF,TGCGCCAGCAGCTTGGAGGCTGGGCATCTCGATGGCTACACCTTC
TRBV6-1,TRBD2,TRBJ2-3,once,CASSDLKGGTGTDTQYF,TGTGCCAGCAGTGACCTTAAGGGAGGGACGGGCACAGATACGCAGTATTTT
TRBV27,TRBD1,TRBJ1-2,NA,CASSFDRGLNYGYTF,TGTGCCAGCAGTTTCGACAGGGGGCTTAACTATGGCTACACCTTC
TRBV6-5,NA,TRBJ2-7,NA,CASSQSIGGEQYF,TGTGCCAGCAGTCAAAGCATCGGTGGCGAGCAGTACTTC
TRBV3-1/TRBV3-2,TRBD2,TRBJ2-1,once,CASRRGGNEQFF,TGTGCCAGCAGACGCGGGGGAAATGAGCAGTTCTTC
TRBV10-2,TRBD2,TRBJ2-1,NA,CASSVAGSSGVFGWFF,TGCGCCAGCAGTGTCGCTGGTAGTAGCGGGGTATTTGGTTGGTTCTTC
TRBV5-1,TRBD2,TRBJ2-6,once,CASSLTSGVGGGANVLTF,TGCGCCAGCAGCTTAACTAGCGGGGTTGGTGGTGGGGCCAACGTCCTGACTTTC
TRBV5-1,NA,TRBJ2-1,NA,CASSKGNEQFF,TGCGCCAGCAGCAAGGGCAATGAGCAGTTCTTC
TRBV6-5,NA,TRBJ1-6,once,CASSYERNYNSPLHF,TGTGCCAGCAGTTACGAACGGAACTATAATTCACCCCTCCACTTT
TRBV9,TRBD1,TRBJ1-5,NA,CASSPGQGKSDQPQHF,TGTGCCAGCAGCCCAGGACAGGGAAAGTCAGATCAGCCCCAGCATTTT
TRBV6-1,NA,TRBJ1-2,NA,CASSEGTPQGAIRIGYGYTF,TGTGCCAGCAGTGAAGGTACCCCCCAAGGCGCCATCCGTATTGGCTATGGCTACACCTTC
TRBV7-9,TRBD1,TRBJ2-7,NA,CASSSTDRAYDEQYF,TGTGCCAGCAGCTCCACGGACAGGGCCTACGACGAGCAGTACTTC
TRBV6-2/TRBV6-3,NA,TRBJ2-3,NA,CASSYSGLLSTDTQYF,TGTGCCAGCAGTTACTCAGGTCTACTTAGCACAGATACGCAGTATTTT
TRBV2,NA,TRBJ1-1,NA,CASNEFQFGNTEAFF,TGTGCCAGCAACGAATTTCAATTTGGGAACACTGAAGCTTTCTTT
TRBV4-2,NA,TRBJ2-3,NA,CASSQELSTSTDTQYF,TGTGCCAGCAGCCAAGAACTCAGTACTAGCACAGATACGCAGTATTTT
TRBV19,TRBD1,TRBJ2-2,NA,CASSLSTGFTGELFF,TGTGCCAGTAGTCTCTCGACAGGGTTCACCGGGGAGCTGTTTTTT
TRBV18,NA,TRBJ1-6,NA,CASHEGRESPLHF,TGTGCCAGCCACGAGGGTCGAGAATCACCCCTCCACTTT
TRBV12-3/TRBV12-4,NA,TRBJ1-2,NA,CASKSRLGYTF,TGTGCCAGCAAATCTCGTTTGGGTTACACCTTC
TRBV3-1/TRBV3-2,TRBD1,TRBJ1-2,once,CASSPDRGLIGYTF,TGTGCCAGCAGCCCGGACAGGGGGCTGATTGGCTACACCTTC
TRBV19,TRBD1,TRBJ2-2,NA,CASSTTGPGFTGELFF,TGTGCCAGTAGTACGACAGGGCCCGGCTTCACCGGGGAGCTGTTTTTT
TRBV6-1,NA,TRBJ2-1,NA,CASSEGQSYNEQFF,TGTGCCAGCAGTGAAGGTCAGAGCTACAATGAGCAGTTCTTC
TRBV30,TRBD1,TRBJ2-2,NA,CAWADRGFNTGELFF,TGTGCCTGGGCCGACAGGGGATTTAACACCGGGGAGCTGTTTTTT
TRBV3-1/TRBV3-2,TRBD2,TRBJ2-3,NA,CASSQGGLSGGTDTQYF,TGTGCCAGCAGCCAAGGGGGGCTTAGCGGGGGCACAGATACGCAGTATTTT
TRBV9,NA,TRBJ2-2,NA,CASSVELRPGELFF,TGTGCCAGCAGCGTAGAACTGAGACCCGGGGAGCTGTTTTTT
TRBV27,NA,TRBJ1-2,NA,CASSLSGAGGYTF,TGTGCCAGCAGTTTATCAGGGGCCGGTGGCTACACCTTC
TRBV2,NA,TRBJ1-3,NA,CASSEEGTAGHTIYF,TGTGCCAGCAGTGAAGAGGGGACGGCGGGGCACACCATATATTTT
TRBV6-5,NA,TRBJ1-1,once,CASSQPTGWDTEAFF,TGTGCCAGCAGTCAACCAACAGGGTGGGACACTGAAGCTTTCTTT
TRBV5-5,NA,TRBJ1-4,NA,CASSLRSLTNEKLFF,TGTGCCAGCAGCTTGCGGTCCCTTACTAATGAAAAACTGTTTTTT
TRBV7-9,NA,TRBJ1-5,NA,CASSLGNSYSNQPQHF,TGTGCCAGCAGCTTAGGAAACAGCTATAGCAATCAGCCCCAGCATTTT
TRBV19,NA,TRBJ2-7,NA,CASSMGLPYEQYF,TGTGCCAGTAGTATGGGCCTCCCCTACGAGCAGTACTTC
TRBV14,NA,TRBJ2-7,few,CASSQQGTNEQYF,TGTGCCAGCAGCCAACAGGGAACAAACGAGCAGTACTTC